The text below deals with one TCR beta chain. Its target is unknown. One entry per CDR3 protein, called by TCRdb with MiXCR from the reads. The sample holds about 450,000 distinct CDR3 sequences, approximately 31% seen once. These data belong to a study of T cell repertoires in cytomegalovirus infection. Study outcomes and limitations: It was HLA-C-restricted CMV-specific TCR beta clonotypes that dominated the response ex vivo.

Germline-derived CDR1 and CDR2 are SEHNR and FQNEAQ (reference sequence). The CDR3 totals 12 residues. V lost 5 bases, J lost 7 bases, and 12 bases lay in between. The sequence derives from a human donor in good health (CMV status not recorded). Some clones in this sample may be carry-over from other donors' samples. The sequencing sample was made of PBMCs. The V and J genes are TRBV7-9 and TRBJ2-7; D might be TRBD2 (6 bases). The CDR3 spells CASSPGTWEQYF. CDR3 nucleotide sequence: TGTGCCAGCAGCCCGGGGACTTGGGAGCAGTACTTC. The whole variable domain, filled in from reference TRBV7-9 and TRBJ2-7, reads DTGVSQNPRHKITKRGQNVTFRCDPISEHNRLYWYRQTLGQGPEFLTYFQNEAQLEKSRLLSDRFSAERPKGSFSTLEIQRTEQGDSAMYLCASSPGTWEQYFGPGTRLTVT.